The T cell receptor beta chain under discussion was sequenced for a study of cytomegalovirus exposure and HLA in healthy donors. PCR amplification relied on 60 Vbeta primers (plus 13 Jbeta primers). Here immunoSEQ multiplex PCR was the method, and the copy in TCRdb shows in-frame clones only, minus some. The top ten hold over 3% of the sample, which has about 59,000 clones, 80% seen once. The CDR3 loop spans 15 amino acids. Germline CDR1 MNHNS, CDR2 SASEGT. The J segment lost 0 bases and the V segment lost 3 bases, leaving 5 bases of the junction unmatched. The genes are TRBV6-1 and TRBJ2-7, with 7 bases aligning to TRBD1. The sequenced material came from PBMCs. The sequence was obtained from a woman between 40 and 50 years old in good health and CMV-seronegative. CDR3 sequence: CASSERQGSSYEQYF. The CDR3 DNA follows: TGTGCCAGCAGTGAGAGACAGGGAAGCTCCTACGAGCAGTACTTC.